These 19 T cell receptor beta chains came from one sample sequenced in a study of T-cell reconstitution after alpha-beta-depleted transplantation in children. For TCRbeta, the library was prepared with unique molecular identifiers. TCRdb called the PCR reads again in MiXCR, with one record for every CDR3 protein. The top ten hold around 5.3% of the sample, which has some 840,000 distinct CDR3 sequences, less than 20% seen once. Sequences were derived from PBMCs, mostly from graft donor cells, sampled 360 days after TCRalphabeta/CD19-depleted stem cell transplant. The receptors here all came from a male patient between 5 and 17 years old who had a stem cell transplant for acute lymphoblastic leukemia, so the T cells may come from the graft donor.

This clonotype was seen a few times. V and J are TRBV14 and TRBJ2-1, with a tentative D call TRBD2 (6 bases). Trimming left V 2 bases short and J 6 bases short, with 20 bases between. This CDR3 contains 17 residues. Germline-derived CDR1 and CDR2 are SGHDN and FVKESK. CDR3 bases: TGTGCCAGCAGCCAAACTCATTCGACTAGGAAGGGCAATGAGCAGTTCTTC. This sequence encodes CASSQTHSTRKGNEQFF.

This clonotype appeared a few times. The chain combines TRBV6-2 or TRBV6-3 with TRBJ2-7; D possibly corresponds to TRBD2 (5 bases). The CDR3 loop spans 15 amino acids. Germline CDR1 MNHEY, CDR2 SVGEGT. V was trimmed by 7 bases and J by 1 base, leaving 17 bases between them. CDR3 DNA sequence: TGTGCCAGCAACAGAGGACTGAAAACGTCCTACGAGCAGTACTTC. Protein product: CASNRGLKTSYEQYF.

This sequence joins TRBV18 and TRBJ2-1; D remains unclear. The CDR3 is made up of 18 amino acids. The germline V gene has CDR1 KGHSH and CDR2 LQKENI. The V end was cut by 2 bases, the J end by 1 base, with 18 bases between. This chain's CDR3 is CASSPTGGLSPSYNEQFF. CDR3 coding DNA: TGTGCCAGCTCACCAACCGGCGGCTTATCCCCTTCCTACAATGAGCAGTTCTTC.

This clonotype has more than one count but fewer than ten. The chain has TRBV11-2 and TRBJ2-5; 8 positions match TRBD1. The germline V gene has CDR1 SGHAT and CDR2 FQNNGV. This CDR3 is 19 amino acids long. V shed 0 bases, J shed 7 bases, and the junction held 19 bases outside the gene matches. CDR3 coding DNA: TGTGCCAGCAGCTTAGAGCCATACCGTCGGACAGGGTGGAAGGCGACCCAGTACTTC. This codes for CASSLEPYRRTGWKATQYF.

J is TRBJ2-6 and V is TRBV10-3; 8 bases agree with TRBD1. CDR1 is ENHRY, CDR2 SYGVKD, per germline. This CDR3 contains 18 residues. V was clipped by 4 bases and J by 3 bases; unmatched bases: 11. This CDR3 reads CAISAGGTGLFGANVLTF. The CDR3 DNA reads TGTGCCATCAGTGCCGGCGGGACAGGTCTTTTTGGGGCCAACGTCCTGACTTTC.

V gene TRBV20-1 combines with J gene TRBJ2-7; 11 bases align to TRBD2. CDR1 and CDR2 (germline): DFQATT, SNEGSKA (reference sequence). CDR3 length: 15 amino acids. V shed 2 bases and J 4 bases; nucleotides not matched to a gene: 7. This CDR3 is CSARHWGLADYEQYF. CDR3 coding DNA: TGCAGTGCTAGACACTGGGGACTAGCGGATTACGAGCAGTACTTC.

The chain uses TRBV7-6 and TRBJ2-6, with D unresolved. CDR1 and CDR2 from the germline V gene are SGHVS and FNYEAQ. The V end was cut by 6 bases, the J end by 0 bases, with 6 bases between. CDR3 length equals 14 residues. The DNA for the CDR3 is TGTGCCAGCAGGGGAATCTCTGGGGCCAACGTCCTGACTTTC. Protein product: CASRGISGANVLTF.

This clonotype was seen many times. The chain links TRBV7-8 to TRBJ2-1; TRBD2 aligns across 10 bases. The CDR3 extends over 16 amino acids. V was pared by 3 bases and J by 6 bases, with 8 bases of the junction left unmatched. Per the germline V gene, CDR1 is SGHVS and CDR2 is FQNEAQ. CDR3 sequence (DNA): TGTGCCAGCAGCTTCCTAGCGGGAGTCAGGGGCAATGAGCAGTTCTTC. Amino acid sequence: CASSFLAGVRGNEQFF.

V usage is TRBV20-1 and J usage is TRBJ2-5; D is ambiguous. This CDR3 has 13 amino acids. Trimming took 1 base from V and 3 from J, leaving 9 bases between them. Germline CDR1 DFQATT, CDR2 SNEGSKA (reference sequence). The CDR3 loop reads CSARASLKETQYF. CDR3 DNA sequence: TGCAGTGCTAGAGCGAGTCTCAAAGAGACCCAGTACTTC.

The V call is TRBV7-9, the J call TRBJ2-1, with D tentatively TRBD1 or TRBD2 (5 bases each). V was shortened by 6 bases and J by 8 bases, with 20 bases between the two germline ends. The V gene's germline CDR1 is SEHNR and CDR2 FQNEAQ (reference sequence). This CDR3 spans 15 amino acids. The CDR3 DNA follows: TGTGCCAGCAGTCGCCCTGGGTCAGGGAGCGATGAGCAGTTCTTC. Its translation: CASSRPGSGSDEQFF.

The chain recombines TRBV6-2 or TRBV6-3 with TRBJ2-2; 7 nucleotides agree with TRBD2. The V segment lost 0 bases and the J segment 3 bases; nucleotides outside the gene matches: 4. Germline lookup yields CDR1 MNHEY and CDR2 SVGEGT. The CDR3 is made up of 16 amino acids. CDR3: CASSYSRAGDTGELFF. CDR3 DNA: TGTGCCAGCAGTTACTCTAGGGCGGGAGACACCGGGGAGCTGTTTTTT.

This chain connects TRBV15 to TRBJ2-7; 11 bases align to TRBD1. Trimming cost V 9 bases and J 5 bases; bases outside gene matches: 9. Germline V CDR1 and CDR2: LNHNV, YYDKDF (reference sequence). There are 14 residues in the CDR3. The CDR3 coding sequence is TGTGCCACTGGTCGGGACAGGGGGACCCACGAGCAGTACTTC. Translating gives CATGRDRGTHEQYF.

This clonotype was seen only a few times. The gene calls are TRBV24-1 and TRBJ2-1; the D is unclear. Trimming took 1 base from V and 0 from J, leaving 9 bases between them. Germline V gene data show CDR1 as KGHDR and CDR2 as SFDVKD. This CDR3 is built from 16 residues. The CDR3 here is CATSDFPTSSYNEQFF. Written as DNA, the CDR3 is TGTGCCACCAGTGATTTTCCCACAAGCTCCTACAATGAGCAGTTCTTC.

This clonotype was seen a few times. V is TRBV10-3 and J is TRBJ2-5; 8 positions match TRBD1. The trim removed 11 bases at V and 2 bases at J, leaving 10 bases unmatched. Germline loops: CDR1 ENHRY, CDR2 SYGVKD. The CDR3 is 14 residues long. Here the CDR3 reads CAVNGQGLQETQYF. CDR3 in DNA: TGTGCCGTGAATGGACAGGGCCTTCAAGAGACCCAGTACTTC.

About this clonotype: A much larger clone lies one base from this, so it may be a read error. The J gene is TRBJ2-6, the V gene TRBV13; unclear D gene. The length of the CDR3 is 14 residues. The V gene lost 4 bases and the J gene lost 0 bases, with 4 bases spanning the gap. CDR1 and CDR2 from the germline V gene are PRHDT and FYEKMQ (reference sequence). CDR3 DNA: TGTGCCAGCAGCTCGCTCTCTGGGGCCAACGTCCTGACTTTC. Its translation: CASSSLSGANVLTF.

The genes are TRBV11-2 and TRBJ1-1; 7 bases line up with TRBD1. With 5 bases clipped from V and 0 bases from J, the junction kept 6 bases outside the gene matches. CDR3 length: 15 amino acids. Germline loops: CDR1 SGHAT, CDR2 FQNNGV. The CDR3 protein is CASSTSGQLNTEAFF. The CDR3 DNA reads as TGTGCCAGCAGCACCTCGGGACAGTTGAACACTGAAGCTTTCTTT.

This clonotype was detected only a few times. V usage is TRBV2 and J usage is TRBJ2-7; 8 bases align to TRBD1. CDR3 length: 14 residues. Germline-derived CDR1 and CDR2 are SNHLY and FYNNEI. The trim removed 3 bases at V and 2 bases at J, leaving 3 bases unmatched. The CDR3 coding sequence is TGTGCCAGCAGTGATACAGGGGGTCCCTACGAGCAGTACTTC. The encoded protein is CASSDTGGPYEQYF.

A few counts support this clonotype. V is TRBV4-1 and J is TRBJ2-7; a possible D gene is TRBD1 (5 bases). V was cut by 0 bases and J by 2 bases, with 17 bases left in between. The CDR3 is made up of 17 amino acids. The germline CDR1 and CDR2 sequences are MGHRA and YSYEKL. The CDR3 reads CASSQDLRRKGAYEQYF. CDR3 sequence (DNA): TGCGCCAGCAGCCAAGATCTACGAAGAAAAGGGGCCTACGAGCAGTACTTC.

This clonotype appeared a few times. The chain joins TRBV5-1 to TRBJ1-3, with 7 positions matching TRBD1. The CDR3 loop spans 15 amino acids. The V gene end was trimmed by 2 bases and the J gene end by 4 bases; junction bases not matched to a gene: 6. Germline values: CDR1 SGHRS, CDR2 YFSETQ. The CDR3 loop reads CASSLRGQAGNTIYF. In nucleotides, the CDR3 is TGCGCCAGCAGCTTACGCGGACAGGCGGGAAACACCATATATTTT.